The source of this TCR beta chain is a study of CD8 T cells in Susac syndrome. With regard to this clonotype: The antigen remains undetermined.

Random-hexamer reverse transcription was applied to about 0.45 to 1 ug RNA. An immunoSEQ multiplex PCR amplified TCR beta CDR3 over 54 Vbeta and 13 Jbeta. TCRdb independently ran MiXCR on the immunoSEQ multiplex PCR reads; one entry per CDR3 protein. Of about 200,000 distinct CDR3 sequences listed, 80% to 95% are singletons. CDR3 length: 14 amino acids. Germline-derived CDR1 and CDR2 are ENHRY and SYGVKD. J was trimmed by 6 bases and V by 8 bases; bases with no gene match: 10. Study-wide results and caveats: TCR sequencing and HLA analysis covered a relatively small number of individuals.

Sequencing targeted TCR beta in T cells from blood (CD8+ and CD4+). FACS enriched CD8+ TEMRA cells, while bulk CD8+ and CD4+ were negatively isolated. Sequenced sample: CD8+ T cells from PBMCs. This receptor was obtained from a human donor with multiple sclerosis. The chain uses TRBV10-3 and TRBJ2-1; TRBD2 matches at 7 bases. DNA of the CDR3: TGTGCCATCGGCGGGCTAGCGGCGATCAATGAGCAGTTCTTC. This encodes CAIGGLAAINEQFF.